This T cell receptor beta chain was obtained from a study of shared clonotypes between healthy human individuals (dated by TCRdb to the early 2020s). In the study overall: Two women and a few men aged 18 to 49 years were included in the cohort. To estimate repertoire size and how much clonotype sharing occurs between individuals, the study deeply sequenced the blood TCR repertoires of several healthy adults. Each donor's leukapheresis produced roughly between about 0.9 and 9.5 billion PBMCs. Different laboratories and diverse techniques were used to prepare libraries and sequence TCR repertoires, to increase sequencing depth and limit assay-specific biases. The paper's findings and limits, for the study overall: Sampling was limited to blood, and TCR repertoires in tissue likely differ from TCR repertoires in blood. The small number of donors limited the genetic and exposure-history diversity represented. Based on pairwise subsampling, the degree of clonotype sharing among donors was expected to be affected by sequencing depth.

Remarks on this clone: Its cognate antigen has yet to be identified. The record has no base qualities; no much larger clone is one base away.

The donors were healthy, HIV-negative adults who had no recently reported acute infections or vaccinations. Every donor was a Caucasian adult living in Nashville, Tennessee, USA. For unsorted samples, about 85 million PBMCs were counted and genomic DNA was extracted with the QIAamp DNA Blood Mini kit. Blood was obtained by leukapheresis, after which PBMCs were separated by Ficoll-Histopaque density gradient centrifugation and cryopreserved in liquid nitrogen vapor phase. V gives up 5 bases and J gives up 5 bases, and the segment between their germline ends measures 15 bases. The CDR3 runs 15 residues from the cysteine to the phenylalanine. The only DNA kept is the CDR3, 45 bases in frame from the first base. CDR1 is given as MNHNS and CDR2 as SASEGT, both from the germline V gene. Using the deep immunoSEQ assay, multiplex PCR amplified TCR CDR3 regions from genomic DNA. Genomic DNA extracted from each cell subset was distributed evenly over all wells of several immunoSEQ 96-well plates, and each plate served as one replicate. For unsorted PBMC, approximately 0.3 ug genomic DNA, equal to 30,000 or so T cell genomes, was loaded into each replicate PCR. Ten immunoSEQ deep assay plates were used to sequence the unsorted PBMC genomic DNA. Purified libraries were quantified with a Qubit 3.0 fluorometer, sized on a Bioanalyzer 2100, and re-quantified with the KAPA Library Quantification kit. A separate single-read 150-cycle Illumina NextSeq 550 flow cell was used to sequence each immunoSEQ 96-well plate. Turning to the authors' computational methods: The immunoSEQ output contained only junctional sequences without quality scores, so filtering could not match that applied to full-length reads. To assign V/J genes and CDR3, sequences were annotated against IMGT germline references using PyIR, a Python wrapper for IgBLAST v1.9. Reads were filtered out if the reads had weak V/J assignments (E-value above 1e-6), no CDR3, stop codons, out-of-frame junctions, or ambiguous translated residues. V3J clonotypes were defined as sequences sharing the same inferred V gene, J gene, and CDR3 amino acid sequence. Percentage overlap between repertoires was computed as shared unique clonotypes divided by the size of the smaller repertoire. Three approaches were used to assess repertoire richness: RTK rarefaction, the Chao1 estimator, and Recon v2.1 estimates of unobserved clonotypes. In TCRdb, the immuneACCESS table is reduced to in-frame sequences with V and J assigned. These tables do not hold every clone; where another copy was compared, an unresolved V gene accounts for under half, and the others remain unexplained. The V and J calls and clone size come from that table; D and trimming were worked out from the DNA. The sample data list about 480,000 clones, and over 60% of these were observed just once. The leading ten clones occupy around 13% of the sample.

Sequencing used PBMCs. In this chain, TRBV6-1 is recombined with TRBJ2-2, with TRBD1 as a weak D call on 6 bases. The receptor was isolated from a woman in her thirties or forties in good health. Some clones in this sample may be carry-over from other donors' samples. The CDR3 reads CASSPPPQGTGELFF. The DNA sequence is given as TGTGCCAGCAGTCCCCCCCCGCAGGGGACCGGGGAGCTGTTTTTT.